The 27 T cell receptor beta chains presented below share a single source sample, sequenced in a study of cytomegalovirus exposure and HLA in healthy donors. Amplification used 60 Vbeta primers and 13 Jbeta primers. Sequenced by immunoSEQ multiplex PCR; TCRdb stores in-frame clones only, minus some. The sample has around 200,000 clones; 65% to 90% are singletons. Sequencing was done on a sample of PBMCs. These receptors were taken from a girl aged 2 to 9 in good health and CMV-seropositive.

This chain uses TRBV2 with TRBJ1-2; 10 bases are shared with TRBD1. After removal of 6 bases from V and 4 bases from J, the junction contained 20 bases not matched to a gene. The CDR3 has 19 residues. The germline gives CDR1 SNHLY, CDR2 FYNNEI. CDR3 nucleotide sequence: TGTGCCAGCAGCCTACTCAAGCGACAGGGGGCTAACGGAATCTATGGCTACACCTTC. Its protein is CASSLLKRQGANGIYGYTF.

V usage is TRBV5-1 and J usage is TRBJ2-1, with TRBD2 identical over 10 bases. The junction had 2 bases not matched to a gene; V was cut back by 0 bases and J by 5 bases. The CDR3 has 15 residues. Germline CDR1 SGHRS, CDR2 YFSETQ. The DNA for the CDR3 is TGCGCCAGCAGCTTGGCTAGCGGGGGTCACAATGAGCAGTTCTTC. Translation gives CASSLASGGHNEQFF.

The chain has TRBV19 and TRBJ1-2; tentative D call: TRBD1 (6 bases). There are 14 residues in the CDR3. Between the trimmed V and J ends, which lost 5 bases and 2 bases, there was a span of 12 bases. The V gene's germline CDR1 is LNHDA and CDR2 SQIVND (reference sequence). The CDR3 protein is CASSPFQGNYGYTF. CDR3 bases: TGTGCCAGTAGTCCATTCCAGGGGAACTATGGCTACACCTTC.

This sequence joins TRBV7-3 and TRBJ1-1; maybe TRBD1 (6 bases). The CDR3 covers 15 residues. The V gene lost 1 base and the J gene lost 4 bases, with 13 bases spanning the gap. Germline V CDR1 and CDR2: SGHTA, FQGTGA. The CDR3 DNA follows: TGTGCCAGCAGCTTAAATGAGGGGGGGGGCACTGAAGCTTTCTTT. This gives the protein CASSLNEGGGTEAFF.

The chain is built from TRBV2 and TRBJ2-1; possibly TRBD2 for D (5 bases). CDR3 length equals 12 residues. The germline V gene has CDR1 SNHLY and CDR2 FYNNEI. V gave up 4 bases and J gave up 8 bases, with 9 bases separating them. The CDR3 nucleotides read TGTGCCAGCAGTGGAAGAGGGCATGAGCAGTTCTTC. It is translated as CASSGRGHEQFF.

V and J are TRBV7-9 and TRBJ1-3; the D gene is possibly TRBD1 (5 bases). Germline loops: CDR1 SEHNR, CDR2 FQNEAQ (reference sequence). CDR3 length: 16 residues. Trimming stripped 3 bases from V and 8 bases from J, with 20 bases between. CDR3 amino acids: CASSLGRTIAGHTIYF. In nucleotides, the CDR3 is TGTGCCAGCAGCTTGGGGCGGACAATAGCGGGGCACACCATATATTTT.

This clone occurred once. The chain carries TRBV20-1 and TRBJ2-3, with D uncertain. The CDR3 spans 11 residues. Germline-derived CDR1 and CDR2 are DFQATT and SNEGSKA (reference sequence). Trimming removed 5 bases at V and 4 bases at J, with 7 bases between. The CDR3 loop is CSAEAADTQYF. Here the CDR3 DNA reads TGCAGTGCTGAGGCGGCAGATACGCAGTATTTT.

The rearrangement uses TRBV9 and TRBJ1-1; TRBD1 agrees at 9 bases. CDR1 and CDR2 from the germline V gene are SGDLS and YYNGEE. The CDR3 covers 15 residues. V was clipped by 2 bases and J by 5 bases; unmatched bases: 7. CDR3 sequence: CASSVNPGTGTEAFF. CDR3 in DNA: TGTGCCAGCAGCGTGAATCCAGGGACAGGGACTGAAGCTTTCTTT.

The rearrangement uses TRBV5-1 and TRBJ2-3; 11 bases agree with TRBD2. The CDR3 is 15 residues long. Trimming cost V 4 bases and J 6 bases; bases outside gene matches: 7. Germline values: CDR1 SGHRS, CDR2 YFSETQ. CDR3 in amino acids: CASSAPLAGADTQYF. The CDR3 DNA sequence: TGCGCCAGCAGCGCCCCACTAGCGGGGGCCGATACGCAGTATTTT.

V usage is TRBV12-5 and J usage is TRBJ1-1, with D unclear. With 5 bases removed from V and 4 bases from J, the gap between germline ends came to 17 bases. This CDR3 has 15 amino acids. Germline V gives CDR1 LGHNT, CDR2 FRNRAP. CDR3 protein: CASGDFSGRITEAFF. CDR3 DNA sequence: TGTGCTAGTGGTGACTTTTCCGGGAGGATCACTGAAGCTTTCTTT.

The genes are TRBV13 and TRBJ2-2, with a possible D match to TRBD2 (5 bases). The CDR3 has 14 residues. The germline CDR1 and CDR2 sequences are PRHDT and FYEKMQ (reference sequence). Trimming shortened V by 5 bases and J by 0 bases, and 7 bases separated the two germline ends. The CDR3: CASSRTSNTGELFF. Here the CDR3 DNA reads TGTGCCAGCAGCCGGACTTCGAACACCGGGGAGCTGTTTTTT.

The V and J genes are TRBV10-3 and TRBJ2-3, with no clear D. The CDR3 covers 14 residues. V was trimmed by 9 bases and J by 0 bases, leaving 13 bases between them. In germline, CDR1 is ENHRY, CDR2 SYGVKD. The DNA of the CDR3 is TGTGCCATTGAGAAGCAACCTAGCACAGATACGCAGTATTTT. Amino acid sequence: CAIEKQPSTDTQYF.

V and J are TRBV7-8 and TRBJ1-1; a weak D match, TRBD1 (5 bases). Germline-derived CDR1 and CDR2 are SGHVS and FQNEAQ. Between the trimmed V and J ends, which lost 5 bases and 4 bases, there was a span of 17 bases. This CDR3 contains 15 residues. In DNA, the CDR3 is TGTGCCAGCAGCCCGCGGGGACGCTCGGGCACTGAAGCTTTCTTT. It encodes CASSPRGRSGTEAFF.

The rearrangement links TRBV7-8 to TRBJ1-5; 7 bases map to TRBD1. Germline V gives CDR1 SGHVS, CDR2 FQNEAQ. The ends lost 5 bases at V and 1 base at J; junction bases unmatched: 8. The CDR3 length is 16 residues. DNA of the CDR3: TGTGCCAGCAGCCTACAGGGGAGGTTGAGCAATCAGCCCCAGCATTTT. Its protein is CASSLQGRLSNQPQHF. Together with reference TRBV7-8 and TRBJ1-5, the CDR3 gives the full variable domain: GAGVSQSPRYKVAKRGQDVALRCDPISGHVSLFWYQQALGQGPEFLTYFQNEAQLDKSGLPSDRFFAERPEGSVSTLKIQRTQQEDSAVYLCASSLQGRLSNQPQHFGDGTRLSIL.

This clone has a handful of counts. This rearrangement joins TRBV5-6 to TRBJ1-5; D gene ambiguous. V dropped 2 bases and J dropped 3 bases, with 12 bases sitting between them. From germline, CDR1 is SGHDT and CDR2 YYEEEE. CDR3 length: 15 residues. The CDR3 nucleotides are TGTGCCAGCAGCTTTTGGCCAGTCCCCAATCAGCCCCAGCATTTT. As protein: CASSFWPVPNQPQHF.

Only one count was recorded for this clone. A read error may account for a junction end that differs from germline. This specimen includes other DNA sequences encoding the same CDR3. V and J are TRBV5-1 and TRBJ1-4, with TRBD1 matching 7 bases. Looked up from germline, CDR1 is SGHRS and CDR2 is YFSETQ. The length of the CDR3 is 14 residues. The CDR3 coding sequence is TGCGCCAGCAGCTTAGACAGGGCTAACGAAAAACTGTTTTTT. Its protein product is CASSLDRANEKLFF.

The J gene is TRBJ2-1, the V gene TRBV5-4; no clear D. The ends were cut back, 1 base at V and 5 bases at J, with 4 bases in the middle. CDR3 length equals 12 residues. The V gene's germline CDR1 is SGHNT and CDR2 YYREEE (reference sequence). The CDR3 is CASSLLNNEQFF. CDR3 in DNA: TGTGCCAGCAGCTTGTTAAACAATGAGCAGTTCTTC.

The chain has TRBV5-1 and TRBJ2-1; 9 bases fit TRBD2. The germline V gene encodes CDR1 SGHRS and CDR2 YFSETQ. The CDR3 runs 13 residues. V shed 4 bases, J shed 7 bases, and the junction held 3 bases outside the gene matches. The CDR3 is CASSRTSANEQFF. CDR3 sequence (DNA): TGCGCCAGCAGCAGGACTAGCGCGAATGAGCAGTTCTTC.

This rearrangement joins TRBV27 to TRBJ2-2, with D possibly being TRBD1 (6 bases). Germline CDR1 reads MNHEY; CDR2 reads SMNVEV (reference sequence). With 5 bases removed from V and 4 bases from J, the gap between germline ends came to 17 bases. The CDR3 extends over 16 amino acids. CDR3 DNA sequence: TGTGCCAGCAGTAAACAGGGATTTACGAGCACCGGGGAGCTGTTTTTT. Translation: CASSKQGFTSTGELFF.

J is TRBJ1-3 and V is TRBV4-1; D might be TRBD1 (5 bases). Looked up from germline, CDR1 is MGHRA and CDR2 is YSYEKL. This CDR3 is 16 amino acids long. Trimming pared 3 bases from V and 0 bases from J, leaving 12 bases between. The CDR3, as DNA: TGCGCCAGCAGCCAGCCTTGGACACTCTCTGGAAACACCATATATTTT. This codes for CASSQPWTLSGNTIYF.

The J gene is TRBJ1-6, the V gene TRBV2; possible D gene TRBD1, 5 bases. V dropped 7 bases and J dropped 14 bases, with 12 bases sitting between them. This CDR3 region has 11 residues. CDR1 is SNHLY and CDR2 is FYNNEI in the germline V gene. CDR3 residues: CASTSGSALHF. CDR3 in DNA: TGTGCCAGCACCTCAGGGTCGGCCCTCCACTTT.

This sequence joins TRBV2 and TRBJ2-2, with 10 bases fitting TRBD1. The CDR3 spans 16 residues. V was clipped by 5 bases and J by 3 bases; unmatched bases: 6. CDR1 SNHLY and CDR2 FYNNEI come from the germline V gene. CDR3 sequence reads: CASSFGTGVYTGELFF. CDR3 DNA: TGTGCCAGCAGTTTCGGGACAGGGGTTTACACCGGGGAGCTGTTTTTT.

The chain has TRBV29-1 and TRBJ1-1; D perhaps matches TRBD1 (5 bases). Germline V gives CDR1 SQVTM, CDR2 ANQGSEA. This CDR3 has 15 residues. Trimming removed 7 bases at V and 5 bases at J, with 23 bases between. The CDR3 spells CSAHSGGPMGTEAFF. The CDR3 nucleotides read TGCAGCGCCCACTCCGGGGGTCCGATGGGTACTGAAGCTTTCTTT.

The V call is TRBV4-1, the J call TRBJ2-5, with 7 bases identical to TRBD1. CDR3 size: 15 residues. CDR1 is MGHRA and CDR2 is YSYEKL in the germline V gene. Germline trimming cut 0 bases from V and 4 bases from J; bases unmatched to any gene: 5. DNA for the CDR3: TGCGCCAGCAGCCAAGATCCCAGGGGGAGAGAGACCCAGTACTTC. Translating gives CASSQDPRGRETQYF.

The sample holds one count of this clone. This chain links TRBV6-1 with TRBJ1-5; no firm D call. Germline V gene data show CDR1 as MNHNS and CDR2 as SASEGT. The V end lost 7 bases, the J end lost 2 bases, and 12 bases lay between the germline ends. The CDR3 has 14 residues. The CDR3 DNA reads TGTGCCAGCAATCCAGGTAGTGGCAATCAGCCCCAGCATTTT. It is translated as CASNPGSGNQPQHF.

The rearrangement links TRBV27 to TRBJ1-5; D gene unclear. Germline CDR1 is MNHEY and CDR2 is SMNVEV (reference sequence). CDR3 length equals 14 residues. The V end lost 3 bases, the J end lost 5 bases, and 11 bases lay between the germline ends. The CDR3 sequence is CASSFLANHQPQHF. The CDR3 DNA reads TGTGCCAGCAGTTTCCTCGCTAATCATCAGCCCCAGCATTTT.

J is TRBJ1-1 and V is TRBV6-6; maybe TRBD1 (6 bases). CDR3 size: 15 residues. Germline assignment: CDR1 MNHNY and CDR2 SVGAGI (reference sequence). Between the trimmed V and J ends, which lost 7 bases and 3 bases, there was a span of 18 bases. CDR3 residues: CASTNHRVADTEAFF. The CDR3 nucleotides are TGTGCCAGCACCAACCACAGGGTGGCGGACACTGAAGCTTTCTTT.